This T cell receptor (beta chain) came from a study of blood T cells in healthy people across ages. Primers used in a second PCR of roughly 6 to 11 cycles were a sample-barcoded 5' primer and a J-beta primer mix. TCRdb reprocessed the 5' RACE reads with MiXCR, giving one entry per CDR3 protein. The sample consists of fewer than 950,000 distinct CDR3 sequences, approximately 53% of them appearing once. On this clonotype: What it binds is not known.

Trimming took 1 base from V and 6 from J; bases not matched to a gene: 2. The CDR3 has 14 amino acids. Findings and caveats of the study: CMV status of donors was unknown, possibly confounding expanded clonotype changes.

The clonotype originates from a man at least 80 years old in good health. This chain joins TRBV12-3 or TRBV12-4 and TRBJ2-1; 8 nucleotides match TRBD1. Sample: blood. The DNA for the CDR3 is TGTGCCAGCAGTTTAGACAGGGGGTGCAATGAGCAGTTCTTC. Its translation: CASSLDRGCNEQFF.